The 25 T cell receptor beta chains given below trace back to one sample, sequenced in a study of graft-versus-host responses after intestinal transplantation. Profiled with immunoSEQ multiplex PCR; TCRdb holds only in-frame clones, not every one. The data contain over 8,500 clones, 27% of them singletons. CFSE-labeled responder cells (about 200,000) were plated with about 200,000 irradiated, violet-dye-labeled stimulator cells. The input for sequencing was alloreactive CD8+ T cells from a mixed lymphocyte reaction culture, taken before transplantation. As to subset: CFSE-low proliferating T cells sorted from approximately 6-day pre-transplant mixed lymphocyte reaction (GvH or HvG direction). The receptors were gathered from a human patient who was an organ donor for intestinal transplantation.

This clone occurred a few times. The J gene is TRBJ2-1, the V gene TRBV5-3; possibly TRBD2 for D (5 bases). TRBV5-3 carries the ORF label, with uncertain function. CDR3 size: 15 residues. V dropped 4 bases and J dropped 2 bases, with 13 bases sitting between them. CDR3 in amino acids: CARSLLDFTYNEQFF. The CDR3 bases are TGTGCCAGAAGCCTTTTGGACTTTACCTACAATGAGCAGTTCTTC.

This clone occurred once. This rearrangement joins TRBV7-1 to TRBJ2-3; D may be TRBD2 (7 bases). TRBV7-1 qualifies as an ORF whose function is uncertain. The CDR3 contains 13 residues. Between the trimmed V and J ends, which lost 5 bases and 6 bases, there was a span of 12 bases. CDR3 DNA: TGTGCCAGCAGCGGGGGGGCTGGCGATACGCAGTATTTT. Its protein product is CASSGGAGDTQYF.

CDR3 protein: CASSPEGQVFGYTF. In nucleotides, the CDR3 is TGTGCCAGCAGCCCCGAGGGACAGGTCTTTGGCTACACCTTC. The chain carries TRBV11-3 and TRBJ1-2; 8 bases align to TRBD1. V was clipped by 5 bases and J by 7 bases; unmatched bases: 9. This CDR3 spans 14 amino acids. Germline CDR1 SGHNT, CDR2 YENEEA. Complete variable domain (other parts from reference TRBV11-3 and TRBJ1-2): EAGVVQSPRYKIIEKKQPVAFWCNPISGHNTLYWYLQNLGQGPELLIRYENEEAVDDSQLPKDRFSAERLKGVDSTLKIQPAELGDSAVYLCASSPEGQVFGYTFGSGTRLTVV.

This sequence joins TRBV7-6 and TRBJ2-7, with 8 positions matching TRBD1. The CDR3 is 16 amino acids. V was pared by 5 bases and J by 1 base, with 10 bases of the junction left unmatched. The germline V gene encodes CDR1 SGHVS and CDR2 FNYEAQ. In DNA, the CDR3 is TGTGCCAGCAGCGGCTCAGGGGGCGCGTCGTCCTACGAGCAGTACTTC. This translates into CASSGSGGASSYEQYF.

The rearrangement links TRBV19 to TRBJ1-5; unclear D gene. Looked up from germline, CDR1 is LNHDA and CDR2 is SQIVND (reference sequence). The CDR3 consists of 17 residues. Trimming removed 0 bases from V and 0 bases from J, with 12 bases in between. CDR3 residues: CASSIDRSGYSNQPQHF. The CDR3 region has the DNA TGTGCCAGTAGTATAGATCGTAGCGGCTATAGCAATCAGCCCCAGCATTTT.

This clone is medium-sized. The gene calls are TRBV4-1 and TRBJ1-3; 10 nucleotides line up with TRBD1. CDR1 MGHRA and CDR2 YSYEKL come from the germline V gene. Trimming cost V 4 bases and J 2 bases; bases outside gene matches: 2. The CDR3 length is 15 residues. The CDR3 region is CASSPGTGAGNTIYF. The CDR3 bases are TGCGCCAGCAGCCCCGGGACAGGGGCTGGAAACACCATATATTTT.

This sequence joins TRBV27 and TRBJ2-1, with TRBD2 matching 7 bases. The CDR3 is 14 residues long. Germline CDR1 and CDR2: MNHEY and SMNVEV (reference sequence). V was clipped by 5 bases and J by 10 bases; unmatched bases: 11. DNA of the CDR3: TGTGCCAGCAGTCCCTGGGGGGGGTTAGGAGAGCAGTTCTTC. It translates to CASSPWGGLGEQFF.

The rearrangement joins TRBV9 to TRBJ2-1; TRBD2 aligns across 14 bases. The germline V gene encodes CDR1 SGDLS and CDR2 YYNGEE. The junction had 1 base not matched to a gene; V was cut back by 3 bases and J by 2 bases. The CDR3 is made up of 16 amino acids. The DNA of the CDR3 is TGTGCCAGCAGCGGACTAGCGGGGGGGCCCTACAATGAGCAGTTCTTC. Residues: CASSGLAGGPYNEQFF.

The chain joins TRBV11-3 to TRBJ2-7; the match to TRBD1 covers 9 bases. The junction had 2 bases not matched to a gene; V was cut back by 5 bases and J by 6 bases. The CDR3 is 12 residues long. Germline V gene data show CDR1 as SGHNT and CDR2 as YENEEA. The CDR3 DNA reads as TGTGCCAGCAGCATGACAGGGGGCGAGCAGTACTTC. Amino acid sequence: CASSMTGGEQYF.

This clone has only a few counts. Since a much larger clone is just one base distant, this may be a read error. The chain carries TRBV5-6 and TRBJ2-7, with 10 bases matching TRBD1. Per the germline V gene, CDR1 is SGHDT and CDR2 is YYEEEE. CDR3 size: 14 residues. V lost 2 bases to trimming and J lost 5 bases; unmatched junction nucleotides: 4. The CDR3 reads CASSFGTGADEQYF. In DNA form, the CDR3 reads TGTGCCAGCAGCTTCGGGACAGGGGCCGACGAGCAGTACTTC. Looking up the rest from reference TRBV5-6 and TRBJ2-7 gives the full variable domain: DAGVTQSPTHLIKTRGQQVTLRCSPKSGHDTVSWYQQALGQGPQFIFQYYEEEERQRGNFPDRFSGHQFPNYSSELNVNALLLGDSALYLCASSFGTGADEQYFGPGTRLTVT.

The genes are TRBV11-3 and TRBJ1-1; D is ambiguous. Germline loops: CDR1 SGHNT, CDR2 YENEEA. The germline V and J ends were trimmed by 2 bases and 11 bases, with 15 bases remaining between them. CDR3 size: 13 residues. The CDR3 DNA reads TGTGCCAGCAGCTTATCTCCGGGAAGGGATGCTTTCTTT. It translates to CASSLSPGRDAFF.

This clone was recorded a few times. The genes are TRBV14 and TRBJ1-2; possibly TRBD1 for D (6 bases). This CDR3 region has 15 residues. In germline, CDR1 is SGHDN, CDR2 FVKESK. Trimming pared 3 bases from V and 3 bases from J, leaving 14 bases between. For the CDR3, the DNA is TGTGCCAGCAGCCAGATCCGGGGGCACGACTATGGCTACACCTTC. It encodes CASSQIRGHDYGYTF.

This clone was found once. The chain has TRBV2 and TRBJ2-7; tentative D call: TRBD2 (5 bases). The V end was cut by 10 bases, the J end by 1 base, with 17 bases between. Germline V lookup: CDR1 SNHLY, CDR2 FYNNEI. The CDR3 covers 14 residues. CDR3 DNA: TGTGCCACCCGTGGCGGGCGGTCATCCTACGAGCAGTACTTC. This translates into CATRGGRSSYEQYF.

CDR3 protein: CASSQEVVYEQYF. CDR3 nucleotide sequence: TGCGCCAGCAGCCAAGAGGTCGTCTACGAGCAGTACTTC. This sequence joins TRBV4-3 and TRBJ2-7, with D hard to call. There are 13 residues in the CDR3. V was shortened by 0 bases and J by 3 bases, with 6 bases between the two germline ends. Germline V gene lookup returns CDR1 LGHNA and CDR2 YSLEER.

This clone showed up just a few times. This could be a read error, since a much larger clone is one nucleotide away. The rearrangement links TRBV29-1 to TRBJ2-2; D is perhaps TRBD1 (6 bases). Germline CDR1 is SQVTM and CDR2 is ANQGSEA. This CDR3 comprises 12 residues. CDR3 nucleotide sequence: TGCAGCGGTGAACAGGGCACCGGGGAGCTGTTTTTT. It translates to CSGEQGTGELFF.

V and J are TRBV7-8 and TRBJ2-7; D tentatively fits TRBD1 or TRBD2 (6 bases each). Germline V gene data show CDR1 as SGHVS and CDR2 as FQNEAQ. This CDR3 comprises 15 residues. Trimming took off 4 bases at V and 2 bases at J, with 15 bases between the two ends. For the CDR3, the DNA is TGTGCCAGCAGCTCAGGAGGGACACGGACCTACGAGCAGTACTTC. Its translation: CASSSGGTRTYEQYF.

This clone was seen a handful of times. Within the sample, other DNA sequences also encode this same CDR3. The V call is TRBV29-1, the J call TRBJ2-1; D possibly corresponds to TRBD2 (7 bases). CDR3 length: 11 residues. The germline gives CDR1 SQVTM, CDR2 ANQGSEA. V lost 6 bases to trimming and J lost 10 bases, with 13 bases between them. Here the CDR3 DNA reads TGCAGCGTGGGGGGGGCGGGGGAGCAGTTCTTC. Translating gives CSVGGAGEQFF.

This clone is a singleton in its sample. V and J are TRBV5-6 and TRBJ1-6; D is ambiguous. This CDR3 comprises 13 residues. V dropped 0 bases and J dropped 10 bases, with 8 bases sitting between them. Germline V gene data show CDR1 as SGHDT and CDR2 as YYEEEE. DNA of the CDR3: TGTGCCAGCAGCTTGGGTGTGGGATCACCCCTCCACTTT. Protein product: CASSLGVGSPLHF.

This chain uses TRBV6-1 with TRBJ2-5, with unresolved D. The DNA matches TRBJ2-7 better at its end, which makes the J call doubtful. CDR3 size: 15 residues. CDR1 and CDR2 from the germline V gene are MNHNS and SASEGT. Here the CDR3 reads CASTPNSENWDEQYF. CDR3 in DNA: TGTGCCAGCACCCCCAACTCAGAGAATTGGGACGAGCAGTACTTC.

The V call is TRBV19, the J call TRBJ2-7; 10 positions agree with TRBD2. J gave up 3 bases and V 3 bases, and 2 bases lay outside the gene matches. Per germline, CDR1 LNHDA and CDR2 SQIVND (reference sequence). The CDR3 is made up of 14 amino acids. CDR3 in DNA: TGTGCCAGTAGTATTAGCGGGGGGCTCTACGAGCAGTACTTC. Translated: CASSISGGLYEQYF.

The rearrangement links TRBV4-3 to TRBJ2-3; unclear D gene. Germline loops: CDR1 LGHNA, CDR2 YSLEER. This CDR3 region has 13 residues. Trimming removed 1 base from V and 6 bases from J, with 8 bases in between. In DNA form, the CDR3 reads TGCGCCAGCAGCCAAGTATCTCTCGATACGCAGTATTTT. Translated, it gives CASSQVSLDTQYF.

By share, this clone ranks as medium-sized (0.01 to 0.1%). The chain recombines TRBV5-4 with TRBJ2-3; D uncertain. The CDR3 loop spans 13 amino acids. Trimming took off 3 bases at V and 12 bases at J, with 17 bases between the two ends. The germline V gene encodes CDR1 SGHNT and CDR2 YYREEE (reference sequence). CDR3 region: CASSSWMADDQYF. The DNA for the CDR3 is TGTGCCAGCAGCTCCTGGATGGCGGACGATCAGTATTTT.

In this sample, this clone is medium-sized. The chain couples TRBV27 to TRBJ2-7, with TRBD1 matching over 8 bases. Per germline, CDR1 MNHEY and CDR2 SMNVEV (reference sequence). The CDR3 runs to 14 residues. Trimming cost V 2 bases and J 5 bases; bases outside gene matches: 5. The CDR3 coding sequence is TGTGCCAGCAGTTTAGGACAGGGCGCGGACGAGCAGTACTTC. It yields the protein CASSLGQGADEQYF.

The V and J genes are TRBV5-4 and TRBJ2-7, with a tentative D call TRBD1 (5 bases). V was clipped by 4 bases and J by 4 bases, with 9 bases between them. The germline V gene has CDR1 SGHNT and CDR2 YYREEE (reference sequence). The CDR3 spans 12 residues. The CDR3 bases are TGTGCCAGCAGCCCCCAGGGTTACGAGCAGTACTTC. The encoded protein is CASSPQGYEQYF.

Worth noting for this clone: A far more abundant clone sits one base away, making this likely a read error. This chain joins TRBV28 and TRBJ2-1; 11 bases map to TRBD2. Trimming removed 11 bases from V and 3 bases from J; junction bases left unmatched: 9. Germline CDR1 MDHEN, CDR2 SYDVKM. The CDR3 totals 15 residues. The CDR3 reads CAPHTGTSGYNEQFF. For the CDR3, the DNA is TGTGCCCCGCACACCGGGACTAGCGGCTACAATGAGCAGTTCTTC.